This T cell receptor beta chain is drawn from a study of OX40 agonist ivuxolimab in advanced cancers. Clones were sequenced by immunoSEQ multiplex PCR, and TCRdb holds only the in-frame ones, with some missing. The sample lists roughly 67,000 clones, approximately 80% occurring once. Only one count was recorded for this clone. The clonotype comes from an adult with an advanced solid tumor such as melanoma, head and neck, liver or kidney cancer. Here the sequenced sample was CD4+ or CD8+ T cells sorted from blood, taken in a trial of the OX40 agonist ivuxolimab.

In nucleotides, the CDR3 is TGTGCCAGCAGCCGGGACAGGGGTAGAAATCAGCCCCAGCATTTT. This translates into CASSRDRGRNQPQHF. The J gene is TRBJ1-5, the V gene TRBV7-2, with 10 bases that match TRBD1. CDR1 and CDR2 from the germline V gene are SGHTA and FQGNSA. Trimming cost V 5 bases and J 4 bases; bases outside gene matches: 5. The CDR3 sequence is 15 residues long.